Listed below are T cell receptor beta chains from one sample, sequenced in a study of beta chain features in type 1 diabetes. TCRdb keeps only in-frame clones here, not all; method: immunoSEQ multiplex PCR. The table shows hundreds of thousands of clones, with around 16% occurring only once. What was sequenced was naive CD4+ T cells from blood. Every receptor here comes from a man aged 18 to 30 in good health. The CDR3 runs from the conserved cysteine through the conserved F or W. The D gene is left open where the match is weak. A clone size is listed for some rows: how often the clone was seen (once, few, many), or a class if it is expanded.

TRBV5-4	TRBJ2-5	TRBD2	.	CASSLVGEGRETQYF	TGTGCCAGCAGCTTGGTGGGGGAGGGGAGAGAGACCCAGTACTTC
TRBV5-1	TRBJ2-7	.	few	CASSLQQGTYEQYF	TGCGCCAGCAGCTTGCAACAGGGTACGTACGAGCAGTACTTC
TRBV7-2	TRBJ2-1	.	.	CASSFSGGGYNEQFF	TGTGCCAGCAGCTTCTCCGGGGGTGGTTACAATGAGCAGTTCTTC
TRBV9	TRBJ2-1	TRBD2	.	CASSVNVAGSSYNEQFF	TGCGCCAGCAGCGTAAATGTAGCGGGGAGCTCCTACAATGAGCAGTTCTTC
TRBV19	TRBJ1-5	.	.	CASKLDGPQHF	TGTGCCAGTAAGTTGGATGGGCCCCAGCATTTT
TRBV4-1	TRBJ2-4	TRBD1	few	CASSLLRGTGLAKNIQYF	TGCGCCAGCAGCCTTCTTCGCGGGACAGGTCTAGCCAAAAACATTCAGTACTTC
TRBV4-3	TRBJ2-3	.	few	CASSQDEGGAPQYF	TGCGCCAGCAGCCAAGATGAAGGGGGAGCGCCGCAGTATTTT
TRBV9	TRBJ1-1	.	.	CASGTANTEAFF	TGTGCCAGCGGCACAGCGAACACTGAAGCTTTCTTT
TRBV6-6	TRBJ1-1	.	few	CASKQTDLEAFF	TGTGCCAGCAAGCAGACAGATTTAGAAGCTTTCTTT
TRBV15	TRBJ1-1	.	few	CATSRDLQTTEAFF	TGTGCCACCAGCAGAGATCTTCAGACCACTGAAGCTTTCTTT
TRBV6-6	TRBJ2-2	.	.	CASIRGRTGELFF	TGTGCCAGCATTCGAGGGAGGACCGGGGAGCTGTTTTTT
TRBV28	TRBJ2-7	TRBD1	few	CASSSAGTGTYEQYF	TGTGCCAGCAGTTCGGCCGGGACAGGCACCTACGAGCAGTACTTC
TRBV4-2	TRBJ1-1	TRBD1	.	CASSQGSGTAYHTEAFF	TGTGCCAGCAGCCAAGGTTCCGGGACAGCATATCACACTGAAGCTTTCTTT
TRBV7-2	TRBJ2-3	TRBD2	few	CASSLWAGGLDTQYF	TGTGCCAGCAGCTTATGGGCGGGAGGGCTAGATACGCAGTATTTT
TRBV9	TRBJ2-7	.	few	CASSPDAGKRSYEQYF	TGTGCCAGCAGCCCAGATGCAGGGAAGAGGTCCTACGAGCAGTACTTC
TRBV7-2	TRBJ1-1	.	.	CASSLAQVTEAFF	TGTGCCAGCAGCTTAGCCCAGGTAACTGAAGCTTTCTTT
TRBV5-1	TRBJ2-4	.	.	CASSSDKSSVAKNIQYF	TGCGCCAGCAGCTCGGACAAATCCTCTGTTGCCAAAAACATTCAGTACTTC
TRBV30	TRBJ1-4	.	.	CAWRGYEKLFF	TGTGCCTGGAGGGGATATGAAAAACTGTTTTTT
TRBV2	TRBJ1-5	.	.	CASSEARSAWERHF	TGTGCCAGCAGTGAAGCGCGTTCAGCCTGGGAAAGGCATTTT
TRBV2	TRBJ1-5	.	.	CASSAQGPQHF	TGTGCCAGCTCCGCCCAAGGGCCCCAGCATTTT
TRBV7-8	TRBJ2-1	.	few	CASSSSSYNEQFF	TGTGCCAGCTCTTCAAGCTCCTACAATGAGCAGTTCTTC
TRBV7-9	TRBJ2-7	TRBD2	few	CASRLLAGGIYEQYF	TGTGCCAGCAGGTTACTAGCGGGAGGAATCTACGAGCAGTACTTC
TRBV6-1	TRBJ1-2	.	few	CASSDRGYNYGYTF	TGTGCCAGCAGTGACCGGGGCTATAACTATGGCTACACCTTC
TRBV7-3	TRBJ2-1	TRBD1	.	CASGTGVYNEQFF	TGTGCCAGCGGGACAGGGGTCTACAATGAGCAGTTCTTC
TRBV29-1	TRBJ2-7	.	.	CSVEGQGGYEQYF	TGCAGCGTTGAAGGGCAGGGGGGATACGAGCAGTACTTC
TRBV7-3	TRBJ2-1	.	few	CASSLETALGRLGWDEQFF	TGTGCCAGCAGCTTAGAGACCGCGCTAGGAAGGTTGGGGTGGGATGAGCAGTTCTTC
TRBV5-4	TRBJ1-2	TRBD1	few	CASSLEQGPANYGYTF	TGTGCCAGCAGCTTGGAACAGGGGCCGGCTAACTATGGCTACACCTTC
TRBV6-5	TRBJ2-1	.	.	CASSEVSNEQFF	TGTGCCAGCAGTGAAGTGAGCAATGAGCAGTTCTTC
TRBV18	TRBJ2-5	.	few	CASSLSEQETQYF	TGTGCCAGCTCACTCAGCGAGCAAGAGACCCAGTACTTC
TRBV7-2	TRBJ2-7	TRBD1	.	CASSLVGTGSYEQYF	TGTGCCAGCAGCTTAGTAGGGACAGGTTCCTACGAGCAGTACTTC
TRBV28	TRBJ2-3	TRBD1	.	CASSSPGTGTPDTQYF	TGTGCCAGCAGTTCCCCCGGGACAGGGACCCCAGATACGCAGTATTTT
TRBV25-1	TRBJ2-2	TRBD1	.	CASSEVGTGVATGELFF	TGTGCCAGCAGTGAGGTCGGGACAGGGGTCGCCACCGGGGAGCTGTTTTTT
TRBV7-8	TRBJ1-3	.	few	CASSLSQQEGNTIYF	TGTGCCAGCAGCTTGAGCCAGCAGGAAGGAAACACCATATATTTT
TRBV4-2	TRBJ1-1	.	few	CASTTVGGKNTEAFF	TGTGCCAGCACAACTGTGGGGGGGAAGAACACTGAAGCTTTCTTT
TRBV28	TRBJ2-2	.	.	CASNSRLLRTGELFF	TGTGCCAGCAACTCCAGGCTACTTCGCACCGGGGAGCTGTTTTTT
TRBV5-8	TRBJ2-3	.	few	CASSLQAVGTDTQYF	TGTGCCAGCAGCTTACAGGCGGTGGGCACAGATACGCAGTATTTT
TRBV4-2	TRBJ1-1	TRBD1	few	CASSSGQTMNTEAFF	TGTGCCAGCAGCTCGGGACAGACAATGAACACTGAAGCTTTCTTT
TRBV5-1	TRBJ2-7	.	few	CASPPRRVDYEQYF	TGCGCCAGTCCACCTAGGCGCGTGGACTACGAGCAGTACTTC
TRBV21-1	TRBJ2-1	.	many	CASSKAGNEQFF	TGTGCCAGCAGCAAAGCGGGGAATGAGCAGTTCTTC
TRBV7-6	TRBJ2-1	.	.	CASSGTGNLGLQFF	TGTGCCAGCAGCGGCACCGGGAACCTCGGGTTACAGTTCTTC
TRBV11-3	TRBJ2-3	TRBD1	.	CASSLSGTGKTDTQYF	TGTGCCAGCAGCTTATCCGGGACAGGGAAGACAGATACGCAGTATTTT
TRBV6-6	TRBJ1-1	TRBD1	.	CASSSGQGGAFF	TGTGCCAGCAGTTCCGGACAGGGAGGAGCTTTCTTT
TRBV12-1	TRBJ1-2	.	few	CASSMCQGAYGYTF	TGTGCCAGCAGTATGTGTCAGGGTGCCTATGGCTACACCTTC
TRBV7-2	TRBJ2-7	TRBD2	.	CASSLAERGTYEQYF	TGTGCCAGCAGCTTAGCTGAGCGGGGGACCTACGAGCAGTACTTC
TRBV7-8	TRBJ1-4	.	.	CASSRQPNEKLFF	TGTGCCAGCAGCCGACAGCCCAATGAAAAACTGTTTTTT
TRBV5-1	TRBJ1-1	.	.	CASRVGTEAFF	TGCGCCAGCAGGGTTGGCACTGAAGCTTTCTTT
TRBV7-2	TRBJ2-1	.	few	CASSQFGGEYNEQFF	TGTGCCAGCAGTCAGTTTGGGGGAGAGTACAATGAGCAGTTCTTC
TRBV7-2	TRBJ2-1	.	few	CASSRRMSSYNEQFF	TGTGCCAGCAGCCGGCGGATGAGCTCCTACAATGAGCAGTTCTTC